A single sample gave rise to the 20 T cell receptor beta chains below, sequenced in a study of cytomegalovirus exposure and HLA in healthy donors. Sequenced by immunoSEQ multiplex PCR; TCRdb stores in-frame clones only, minus some. The repertoire holds roughly 230,000 clones, with roughly 88% as singletons. The specimen sequenced was PBMCs. Every receptor here comes from a woman aged 25-40 years in good health and CMV-seronegative.

This clone was detected once. This chain connects TRBV28 to TRBJ1-2; no reliable D call. Germline lookup yields CDR1 MDHEN and CDR2 SYDVKM. V dropped 8 bases and J dropped 4 bases, with 11 bases sitting between them. The length of the CDR3 is 12 residues. CDR3 residues: CASGASLYGYTF. CDR3 sequence (DNA): TGTGCCAGCGGAGCCAGCCTCTATGGCTACACCTTC.

The chain employs TRBV5-1 and TRBJ2-1, with TRBD2 matching over 12 bases. V shed 3 bases and J 3 bases; nucleotides not matched to a gene: 10. The V gene's germline CDR1 is SGHRS and CDR2 YFSETQ. This CDR3 comprises 18 residues. In nucleotides, the CDR3 is TGCGCCAGCAGCTATATGGGGCTAGCGGGAGGGCGCTACAATGAGCAGTTCTTC. As protein: CASSYMGLAGGRYNEQFF. The variable domain in full, with the rest retrieved from reference TRBV5-1 and TRBJ2-1, is KAGVTQTPRYLIKTRGQQVTLSCSPISGHRSVSWYQQTPGQGLQFLFEYFSETQRNKGNFPGRFSGRQFSNSRSEMNVSTLELGDSALYLCASSYMGLAGGRYNEQFFGPGTRLTVL.

This sequence joins TRBV4-1 and TRBJ2-1; 7 nucleotides match TRBD2. The CDR3 covers 14 residues. V was clipped by 3 bases and J by 8 bases; unmatched bases: 7. Germline-derived CDR1 and CDR2 are MGHRA and YSYEKL. CDR3 protein: CASSHTLATHEQFF. Here the CDR3 DNA reads TGCGCCAGCAGCCATACACTAGCGACCCATGAGCAGTTCTTC.

This clone occurred once. The chain couples TRBV6-5 to TRBJ2-3, with D unresolved. There are 13 residues in the CDR3. V shed 7 bases and J shed 1 base, with 9 bases lying between them. The germline CDR1 and CDR2 sequences are MNHEY and SVGAGI. The CDR3 DNA is TGTGCCAGCACCCACGCGGGCACAGATACGCAGTATTTT. This translates into CASTHAGTDTQYF.

V gene TRBV28 combines with J gene TRBJ1-1; D uncertain. With 6 bases removed from V and 1 base from J, the gap between germline ends came to 12 bases. Germline V gene lookup returns CDR1 MDHEN and CDR2 SYDVKM. The CDR3 loop spans 14 amino acids. CDR3 bases: TGTGCCAGCAGATCGAGGACGCGGAACACTGAAGCTTTCTTT. This encodes CASRSRTRNTEAFF.

This clone was counted a few times. The V and J genes are TRBV7-3 and TRBJ2-1; D call uncertain. Looked up from germline, CDR1 is SGHTA and CDR2 is FQGTGA. Trimming removed 1 base from V and 0 bases from J, with 16 bases in between. CDR3 length: 18 residues. DNA of the CDR3: TGTGCCAGCAGCTTAAATGTAGGAGAACGCATCTCCTACAATGAGCAGTTCTTC. Protein: CASSLNVGERISYNEQFF. The whole variable domain, remainder taken from reference TRBV7-3 and TRBJ2-1, is GAGVSQTPSNKVTEKGKYVELRCDPISGHTALYWYRQSLGQGPEFLIYFQGTGAADDSGLPNDRFFAVRPEGSVSTLKIQRTERGDSAVYLCASSLNVGERISYNEQFFGPGTRLTVL.

V usage is TRBV11-2 and J usage is TRBJ2-2; unclear D gene. The CDR3 covers 13 residues. Germline values: CDR1 SGHAT, CDR2 FQNNGV. V shed 6 bases and J shed 1 base, with 6 bases lying between them. CDR3 nucleotides: TGTGCCAGCAGGGCAGAGAACACCGGGGAGCTGTTTTTT. This gives the protein CASRAENTGELFF.

This chain uses TRBV5-1 with TRBJ2-1; no reliable D call. This CDR3 has 16 amino acids. Germline V gene data show CDR1 as SGHRS and CDR2 as YFSETQ. The ends were cut back, 0 bases at V and 4 bases at J, with 14 bases in the middle. Here the CDR3 reads CASSLEVAGLYNEQFF. For the CDR3, the DNA is TGCGCCAGCAGCTTGGAGGTGGCTGGTCTATACAATGAGCAGTTCTTC.

The chain recombines TRBV28 with TRBJ1-5; the match to TRBD1 covers 8 bases. The CDR3 is 14 residues long. V was pared by 6 bases and J by 5 bases, with 6 bases of the junction left unmatched. From germline, CDR1 is MDHEN and CDR2 SYDVKM. CDR3 in DNA: TGTGCCAGCAGCACACAGGGGGACCATCAGCCCCAGCATTTT. As protein: CASSTQGDHQPQHF. The full variable domain, with the rest looked up from reference TRBV28 and TRBJ1-5, is DVKVTQSSRYLVKRTGEKVFLECVQDMDHENMFWYRQDPGLGLRLIYFSYDVKMKEKGDIPEGYSVSREKKERFSLILESASTNQTSMYLCASSTQGDHQPQHFGDGTRLSIL.

This chain joins TRBV2 and TRBJ2-7; weak D call: TRBD1 (6 bases). The length of the CDR3 is 15 residues. The V end lost 1 base, the J end lost 2 bases, and 12 bases lay between the germline ends. CDR1 and CDR2 (germline): SNHLY, FYNNEI. The CDR3 reads CASSEDRDTTYEQYF. The DNA for the CDR3 is TGTGCCAGCAGTGAAGATCGGGACACGACCTACGAGCAGTACTTC.

As to this clone: The junction and the germline gene differ at one end; a read error may be behind it. The genes are TRBV15 and TRBJ1-5; D is uncertain. The CDR3 contains 12 residues. Germline-derived CDR1 and CDR2 are LNHNV and YYDKDF (reference sequence). CDR3 amino acids: CATSRDRHVFLF. The CDR3 DNA is TGTGCCACCAGCAGAGACAGGCACGTATTCCTTTTT.

The chain is built from TRBV4-1 and TRBJ2-7, with D possibly being TRBD2 (5 bases). Germline CDR1 and CDR2: MGHRA and YSYEKL. The CDR3 has 13 amino acids. Trimming pared 1 base from V and 4 bases from J, leaving 8 bases between. CDR3 nucleotide sequence: TGCGCCAGCAGCCAAGTTGGGGAGTACGAGCAGTACTTC. Amino acids: CASSQVGEYEQYF.

The rearrangement joins TRBV11-2 to TRBJ2-1; 9 bases are a match to TRBD2. There are 14 residues in the CDR3. Germline-derived CDR1 and CDR2 are SGHAT and FQNNGV. The trim removed 8 bases at V and 8 bases at J, leaving 10 bases unmatched. The CDR3 spells CASPSGLAADEQFF. DNA of the CDR3: TGTGCCAGCCCCTCGGGACTAGCCGCGGATGAGCAGTTCTTC. The entire variable domain, with the rest obtained from reference TRBV11-2 and TRBJ2-1, is as follows: EAGVAQSPRYKIIEKRQSVAFWCNPISGHATLYWYQQILGQGPKLLIQFQNNGVVDDSQLPKDRFSAERLKGVDSTLKIQPAKLEDSAVYLCASPSGLAADEQFFGPGTRLTVL.

The rearrangement uses TRBV9 and TRBJ2-7; 10 nucleotides line up with TRBD2. CDR3 size: 14 residues. Germline assignment: CDR1 SGDLS and CDR2 YYNGEE. V was clipped by 0 bases and J by 7 bases; unmatched bases: 4. The CDR3 DNA reads as TGTGCCAGCAGCGTAGTGGGGACTAGCGAGGAGCAGTACTTC. This encodes CASSVVGTSEEQYF.

CDR3 sequence (DNA): TGTGCCAGCAGCTCCTGGACTAGCGGGTCATTCTACAATGAGCAGTTCTTC. Translation gives CASSSWTSGSFYNEQFF. The chain joins TRBV7-2 to TRBJ2-1; 11 positions match TRBD2. The V segment lost 4 bases and the J segment 3 bases; nucleotides outside the gene matches: 8. This CDR3 region has 17 residues. Germline V lookup: CDR1 SGHTA, CDR2 FQGNSA.

The V and J genes are TRBV7-2 and TRBJ2-3; TRBD2 matches at 8 bases. Germline V gene sequence: CDR1 SGHTA, CDR2 FQGNSA. CDR3 size: 15 residues. V trimming: 3 bases; J trimming: 3 bases; junction bases outside the gene matches: 5. The CDR3 DNA sequence: TGTGCCAGCAGCTTTGGCGGGAGGCGTACAGATACGCAGTATTTT. This sequence encodes CASSFGGRRTDTQYF.

The chain carries TRBV27 and TRBJ2-1; D is unresolved. The V end lost 3 bases, the J end lost 4 bases, and 7 bases lay between the germline ends. Germline V lookup: CDR1 MNHEY, CDR2 SMNVEV (reference sequence). The length of the CDR3 is 13 residues. CDR3 sequence: CASSFTSYNEQFF. The DNA of the CDR3 is TGTGCCAGCAGTTTTACTTCTTACAATGAGCAGTTCTTC.

The V gene is TRBV25-1, the J gene TRBJ2-1, with a possible D match to TRBD2 (5 bases). Germline V gene data show CDR1 as MGHDK and CDR2 as SYGVNS. The length of the CDR3 is 14 residues. Trimming took 3 bases from V and 8 from J, leaving 14 bases between them. In nucleotides, the CDR3 is TGTGCCAGCAGTGACCATTCCCATAGCGATGAGCAGTTCTTC. Amino acid sequence: CASSDHSHSDEQFF.

This chain links TRBV28 with TRBJ2-1, with TRBD1 matching over 7 bases. Germline CDR1 reads MDHEN; CDR2 reads SYDVKM. V shed 5 bases, J shed 3 bases, and the junction held 10 bases outside the gene matches. The CDR3 spans 16 residues. CDR3 loop: CASSPPDRSGYNEQFF. The CDR3 DNA reads as TGTGCCAGCAGTCCGCCGGACAGGTCTGGCTACAATGAGCAGTTCTTC.

The chain recombines TRBV6-5 with TRBJ2-1; the D is unclear. The CDR3 has 15 residues. Germline CDR1 is MNHEY and CDR2 is SVGAGI. Trimming stripped 3 bases from V and 0 bases from J, with 9 bases between. The CDR3, as DNA: TGTGCCAGCAGTTATTTAGGAAGCTCCTACAATGAGCAGTTCTTC. Residues: CASSYLGSSYNEQFF.